Listed below are T cell receptor beta chains from one sample, sequenced in a study of PD-L1 blockade in urothelial cancer. Repertoires were generated with immunoSEQ multiplex PCR, while TCRdb's copy carries only in-frame clones and drops some. The repertoire includes under 80,000 clones, roughly 76% of them detected once, and 4.5% to 6% sits in the top ten. Sequencing was performed on PBMCs, taken around atezolizumab (anti-PD-L1) treatment. The source of these receptors is a man aged 65-85 years with urothelial cancer. CDR3s include the opening cysteine and the closing phenylalanine or tryptophan.

>TRBV5-1
CASSQGGPQETQYF
>TRBV5-6
CASSLLEAQGSSTDTQYF
>TRBV6-6
CASSDTGHRNSPLHF
>TRBV29-1
CSVDNTGTGELFF
>TRBV30
CAWSTGRVADTQYF
>TRBV5-1
CASSLVGGGNTEAFF
>TRBV4-1
CASSQDPWEATDTQYF
>TRBV19
CASSIGVHNQPQHF
>TRBV28
CASIPRGGNTEAFF
>TRBV5-1
CASSSNQGAPDTQYF
>TRBV5-8
CASSTRGGTTDTQYF
>TRBV5-1
CASSFDRNYGYTF
>TRBV7-8
CASSFPRDGSSYEQYF
>TRBV21-1
CASSKATRDQFEQYF
>TRBV29-1
CSVEDTGSSYEQYF
>TRBV19
CASSGTGYSGNTIYF
>TRBV4-2
CASSQGAWGLAGGAEQFF
>TRBV10-3
CAIGGQEWDEQFF
>TRBV2
CASSSGLAGGSETQYF
>TRBV4-1
CASSLAGDWETQYF
>TRBV13
CASSLIGITSGSEFYEQYF
>TRBV10-2
CASSRLAGVSYEQYF
>TRBV11-2
CASSLVLQGIGETQYF
>TRBV5-4
CASSLDLTDRGHEQYF
>TRBV6-5
CASSLSGSLREQYF
>TRBV19
CASSIGQEKLFF
>TRBV2
CASTPDRGSYGYTF
>TRBV7-8
CASSLSYGDSHNYGYTF
>TRBV10-1
CASSEAAAGYNEQFF
>TRBV19
CASSPSVEVSYEQYF
>TRBV5-1
CASSLNAGEETQYF
>TRBV5-1
CASSTGTSGSLYEQYF
>TRBV12-5
CASGMEWAAGELFF
>TRBV19
CATAISVGNYGYTF
>TRBV21-1
CASAGQSGNTIYF
>TRBV9
CASSGLRDGQTGELFF
>TRBV7-2
CASSLASGGIEQYF
>TRBV29-1
CSARDRGSEAFF
>TRBV27
CASSLIGRTSGTPPYEQYF
>TRBV9
CASSVEGTGNEKLFF
>TRBV7-6
CASSSGLRTDTQYF
>TRBV2
CASEKLSYEQYF
>TRBV11-2
CASSLGYRGQETQYF
>TRBV7-2
CASSLVGGGDTGELFF
>TRBV6-5
CASSQGNEQFF
>TRBV14
CASSQLRGISEAFF
>TRBV27
CASTRRGSYEQYF
>TRBV10-1
CASSESPGESIAEAFF
>TRBV30
CAWSVRRGYTSGRSTDTQYF
>TRBV6-5
CASSSPTRADTQYF
>TRBV7-2
CASSLGASGIGEQYF
>TRBV4-1
CASSQEGGLGNTIYF
>TRBV7-7
CASSPSGTYNEQFF
>TRBV4-3
CASSRVDAGNNEQFF
>TRBV7-2
CASSPGVRQPQHF
>TRBV7-9
CASSTTGTDYGYTF
>TRBV21-1
CASSKGPRVQSRIDEQFF
>TRBV27
CASSRTSFVGEQFF
>TRBV4-1
CASSQEGGENIQYF
>TRBV18
CASSPDRGVGDTQYF